This TCR beta chain was observed in a study of blood T cell repertoires in COVID-19. Study at large: Specimens from acute and convalescent COVID-19 originated in the United States, Italy and Spain.

V lost 1 base to trimming and J lost 8 bases, with 12 bases between them. The CDR3 consists of 14 residues. CDR1 is LNHDA, CDR2 SQIVND, per germline (reference sequence). Profiled with immunoSEQ multiplex PCR; TCRdb holds only in-frame clones, not every one. The sample shows approximately 210,000 clones, 70% to 90% of them seen only once. This TCR derives from a woman between 70 and 85 years old with acute or convalescent COVID-19. Sample: peripheral blood. This chain uses TRBV19 with TRBJ2-1; no definite D call. The chain's CDR3 is CASSIGLHEDEQFF. The CDR3 DNA follows: TGTGCCAGTAGTATAGGGCTTCACGAGGATGAGCAGTTCTTC.